The TCR beta chain under discussion was sequenced for a study of T cells in Graves' hyperthyroidism and ophthalmopathy. As for the study in general: At the time of initial diagnosis and before any treatment, peripheral blood was collected.

Hyperthyroidism had been newly diagnosed in patients aged 18 to 65, and its duration was under 2 months. Broader study findings: Within blood appeared most thyroid clonotypes that had expanded above 0.001.

It was RNA transcripts that yielded the amplified TCR beta CDR3 regions. Initially, a first-round RT-PCR of the TCR CDR3 employed the HTBI primer set. TCRdb re-derived calls from the multiplex PCR reads in MiXCR, one entry per CDR3 protein. This table has around 760,000 distinct CDR3 sequences, over 35% appearing once. J was trimmed by 1 base and V by 1 base; bases with no gene match: 5. Germline V gene lookup returns CDR1 LNHDA and CDR2 SQIVND (reference sequence). The CDR3 spans 16 residues. In the case of this clonotype: Its cognate antigen is unknown.

The chain joins TRBV19 to TRBJ1-1, with 8 positions matching TRBD1. Input material: blood. The receptor was derived from a woman in her 40s with Graves' hyperthyroidism. The CDR3 sequence: CASSIVTGTGNTEAFF. CDR3 coding DNA: TGTGCCAGTAGTATAGTCACCGGGACAGGGAACACTGAAGCTTTCTTT.